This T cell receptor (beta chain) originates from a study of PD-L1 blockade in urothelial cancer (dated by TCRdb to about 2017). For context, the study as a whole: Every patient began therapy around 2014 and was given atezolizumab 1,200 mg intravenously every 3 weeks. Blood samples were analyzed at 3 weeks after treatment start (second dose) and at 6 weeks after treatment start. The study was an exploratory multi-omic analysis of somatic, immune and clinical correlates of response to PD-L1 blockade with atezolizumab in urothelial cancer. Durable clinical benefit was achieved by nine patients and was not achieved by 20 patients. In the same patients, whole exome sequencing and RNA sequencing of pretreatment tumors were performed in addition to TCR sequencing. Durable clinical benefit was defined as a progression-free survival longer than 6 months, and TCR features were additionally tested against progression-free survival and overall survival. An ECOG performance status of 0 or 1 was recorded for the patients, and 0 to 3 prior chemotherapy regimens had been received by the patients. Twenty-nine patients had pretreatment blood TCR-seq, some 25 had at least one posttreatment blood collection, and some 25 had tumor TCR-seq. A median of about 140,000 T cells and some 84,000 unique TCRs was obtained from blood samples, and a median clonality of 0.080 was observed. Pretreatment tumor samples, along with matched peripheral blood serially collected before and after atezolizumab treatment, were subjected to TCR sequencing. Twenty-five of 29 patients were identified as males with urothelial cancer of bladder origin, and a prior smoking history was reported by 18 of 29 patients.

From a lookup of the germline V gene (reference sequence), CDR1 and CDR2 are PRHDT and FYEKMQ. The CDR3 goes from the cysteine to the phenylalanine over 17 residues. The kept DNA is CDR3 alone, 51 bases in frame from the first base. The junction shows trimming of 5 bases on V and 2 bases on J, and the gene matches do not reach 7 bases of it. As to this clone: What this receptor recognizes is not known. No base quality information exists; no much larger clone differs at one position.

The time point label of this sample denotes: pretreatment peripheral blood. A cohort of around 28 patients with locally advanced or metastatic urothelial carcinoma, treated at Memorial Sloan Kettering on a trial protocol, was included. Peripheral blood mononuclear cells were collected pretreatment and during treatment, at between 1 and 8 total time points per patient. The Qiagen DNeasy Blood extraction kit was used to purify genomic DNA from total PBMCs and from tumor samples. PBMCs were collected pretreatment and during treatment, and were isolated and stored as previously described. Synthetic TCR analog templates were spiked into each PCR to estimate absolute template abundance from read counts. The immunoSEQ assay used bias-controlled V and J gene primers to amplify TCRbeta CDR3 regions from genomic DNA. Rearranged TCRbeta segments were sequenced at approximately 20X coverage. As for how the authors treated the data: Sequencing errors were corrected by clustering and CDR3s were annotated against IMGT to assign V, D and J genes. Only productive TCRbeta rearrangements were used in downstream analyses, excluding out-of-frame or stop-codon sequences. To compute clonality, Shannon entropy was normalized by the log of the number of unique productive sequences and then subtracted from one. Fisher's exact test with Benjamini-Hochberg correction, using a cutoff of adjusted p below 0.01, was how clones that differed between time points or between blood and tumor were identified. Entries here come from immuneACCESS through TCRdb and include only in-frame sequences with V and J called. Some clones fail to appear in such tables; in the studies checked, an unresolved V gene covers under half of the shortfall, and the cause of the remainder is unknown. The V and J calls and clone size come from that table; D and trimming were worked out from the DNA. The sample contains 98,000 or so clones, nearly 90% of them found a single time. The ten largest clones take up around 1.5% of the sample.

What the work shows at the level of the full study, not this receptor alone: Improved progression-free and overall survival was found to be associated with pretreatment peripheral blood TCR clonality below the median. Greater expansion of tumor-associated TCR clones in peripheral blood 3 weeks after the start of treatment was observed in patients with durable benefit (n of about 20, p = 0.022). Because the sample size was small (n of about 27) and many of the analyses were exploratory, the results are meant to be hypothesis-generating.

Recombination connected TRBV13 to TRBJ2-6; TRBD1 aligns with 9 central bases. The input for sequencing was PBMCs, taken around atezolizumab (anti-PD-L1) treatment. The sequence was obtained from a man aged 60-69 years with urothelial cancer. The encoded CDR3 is CASSPGTGLTGANVLTF. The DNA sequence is TGTGCCAGCAGCCCCGGGACAGGGTTAACTGGGGCCAACGTCCTGACTTTC.